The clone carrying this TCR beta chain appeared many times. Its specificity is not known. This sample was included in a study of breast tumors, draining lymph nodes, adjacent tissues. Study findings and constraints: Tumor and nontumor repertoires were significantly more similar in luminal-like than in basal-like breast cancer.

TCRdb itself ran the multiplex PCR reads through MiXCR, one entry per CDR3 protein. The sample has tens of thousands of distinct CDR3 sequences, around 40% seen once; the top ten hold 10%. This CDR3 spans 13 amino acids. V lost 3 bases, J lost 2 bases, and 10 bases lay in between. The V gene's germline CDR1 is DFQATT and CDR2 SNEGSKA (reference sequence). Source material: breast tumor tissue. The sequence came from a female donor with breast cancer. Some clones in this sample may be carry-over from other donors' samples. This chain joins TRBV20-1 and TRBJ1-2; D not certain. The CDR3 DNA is TGCAGTGCTAGCCCCAGGTCAAACTATGGCTACACCTTC. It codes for CSASPRSNYGYTF.